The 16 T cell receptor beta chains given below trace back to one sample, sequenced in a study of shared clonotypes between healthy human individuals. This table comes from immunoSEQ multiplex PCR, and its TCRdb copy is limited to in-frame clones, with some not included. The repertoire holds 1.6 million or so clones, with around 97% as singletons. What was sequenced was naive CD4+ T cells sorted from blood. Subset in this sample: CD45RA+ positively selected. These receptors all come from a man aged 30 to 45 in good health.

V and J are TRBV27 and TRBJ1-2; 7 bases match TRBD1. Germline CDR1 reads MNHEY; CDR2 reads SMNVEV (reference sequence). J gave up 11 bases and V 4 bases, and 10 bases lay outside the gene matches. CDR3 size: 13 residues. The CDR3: CASSSRTGRGYTF. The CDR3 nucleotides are TGTGCCAGCAGTTCACGGACAGGTAGAGGGTACACCTTC.

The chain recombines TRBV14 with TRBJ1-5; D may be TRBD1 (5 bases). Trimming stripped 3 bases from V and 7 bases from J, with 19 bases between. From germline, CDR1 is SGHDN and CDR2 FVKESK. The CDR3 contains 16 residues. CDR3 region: CASSHLGEGTCQPQHF. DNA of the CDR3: TGTGCCAGCAGCCATCTAGGCGAAGGGACTTGCCAGCCCCAGCATTTT. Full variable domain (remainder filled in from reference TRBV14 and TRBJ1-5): EAGVTQFPSHSVIEKGQTVTLRCDPISGHDNLYWYRRVMGKEIKFLLHFVKESKQDESGMPNNRFLAERTGGTYSTLKVQPAELEDSGVYFCASSHLGEGTCQPQHFGDGTRLSIL.

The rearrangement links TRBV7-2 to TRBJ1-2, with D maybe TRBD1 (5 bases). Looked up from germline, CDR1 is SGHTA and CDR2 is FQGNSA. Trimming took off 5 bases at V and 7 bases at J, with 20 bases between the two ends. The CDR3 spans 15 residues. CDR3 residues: CASSPTRGGASGYTF. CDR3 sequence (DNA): TGTGCCAGCAGCCCTACTCGTGGAGGGGCCAGTGGCTACACCTTC.

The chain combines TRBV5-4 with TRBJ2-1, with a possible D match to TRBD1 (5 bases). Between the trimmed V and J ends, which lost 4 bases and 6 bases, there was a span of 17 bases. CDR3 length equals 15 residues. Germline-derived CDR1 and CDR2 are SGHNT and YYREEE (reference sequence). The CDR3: CASSPSTGTVNEQFF. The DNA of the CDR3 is TGTGCCAGCAGCCCCAGCACAGGAACGGTCAATGAGCAGTTCTTC.

CDR3 loop: CASRYWGGYNEQFF. The CDR3 nucleotides read TGCGCCAGCCGTTATTGGGGGGGATACAATGAGCAGTTCTTC. V and J are TRBV5-1 and TRBJ2-1, with 7 bases that match TRBD2. The CDR3 has 14 amino acids. Germline loops: CDR1 SGHRS, CDR2 YFSETQ. V was pared by 7 bases and J by 4 bases, with 8 bases of the junction left unmatched.

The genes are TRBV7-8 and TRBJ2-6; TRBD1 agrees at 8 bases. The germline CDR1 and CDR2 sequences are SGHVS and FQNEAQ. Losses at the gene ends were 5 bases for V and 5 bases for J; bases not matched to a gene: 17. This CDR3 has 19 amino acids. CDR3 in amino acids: CASSAWTGTSGTRANVLTF. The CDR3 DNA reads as TGTGCCAGCAGCGCATGGACAGGGACAAGCGGTACCAGGGCCAACGTCCTGACTTTC.

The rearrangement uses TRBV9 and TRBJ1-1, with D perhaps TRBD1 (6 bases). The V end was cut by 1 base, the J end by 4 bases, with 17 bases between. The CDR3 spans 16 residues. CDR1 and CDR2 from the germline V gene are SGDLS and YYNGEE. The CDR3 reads CASSVSPRLGGTEAFF. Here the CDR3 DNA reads TGTGCCAGCAGCGTAAGCCCTCGGTTAGGGGGCACTGAAGCTTTCTTT. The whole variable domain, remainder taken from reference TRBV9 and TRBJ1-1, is DSGVTQTPKHLITATGQRVTLRCSPRSGDLSVYWYQQSLDQGLQFLIQYYNGEERAKGNILERFSAQQFPDLHSELNLSSLELGDSALYFCASSVSPRLGGTEAFFGQGTRLTVV.

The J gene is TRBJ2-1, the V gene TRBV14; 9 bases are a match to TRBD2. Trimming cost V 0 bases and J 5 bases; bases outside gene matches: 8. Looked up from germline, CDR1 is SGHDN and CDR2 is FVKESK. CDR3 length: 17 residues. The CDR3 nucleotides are TGTGCCAGCAGCCAAGATAGAGGGGTAGCGGGAGACAATGAGCAGTTCTTC. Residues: CASSQDRGVAGDNEQFF.

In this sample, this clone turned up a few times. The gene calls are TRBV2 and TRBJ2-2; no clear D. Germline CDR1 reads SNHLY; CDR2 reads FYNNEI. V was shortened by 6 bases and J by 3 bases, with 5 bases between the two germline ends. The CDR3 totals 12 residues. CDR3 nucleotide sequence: TGTGCCAGCAGAGTGCACACCGGGGAGCTGTTTTTT. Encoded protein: CASRVHTGELFF.

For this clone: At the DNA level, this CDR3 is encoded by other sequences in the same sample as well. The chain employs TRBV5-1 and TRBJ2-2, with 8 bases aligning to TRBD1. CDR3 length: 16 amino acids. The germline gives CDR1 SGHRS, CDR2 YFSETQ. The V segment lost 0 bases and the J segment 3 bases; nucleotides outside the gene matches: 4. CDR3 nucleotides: TGCGCCAGCAGCTTGGCTGGGACAGGATACACCGGGGAGCTGTTTTTT. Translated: CASSLAGTGYTGELFF.

The CDR3 coding sequence is TGTGCCAGCAGCACAGGGACTAGCGGGAGGCTTAGCACAGATACGCAGTATTTT. This sequence encodes CASSTGTSGRLSTDTQYF. The chain employs TRBV11-2 and TRBJ2-3; TRBD2 matches 15 bases. CDR3 length: 18 amino acids. V lost 5 bases and J lost 0; bases outside the gene matches: 6. CDR1 and CDR2 (germline): SGHAT, FQNNGV.

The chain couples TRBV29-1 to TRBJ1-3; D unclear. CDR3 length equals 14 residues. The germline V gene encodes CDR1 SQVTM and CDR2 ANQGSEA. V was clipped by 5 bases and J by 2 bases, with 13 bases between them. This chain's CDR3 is CSVNSGSPGNTIYF. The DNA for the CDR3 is TGCAGCGTTAACAGTGGAAGTCCTGGAAACACCATATATTTT.

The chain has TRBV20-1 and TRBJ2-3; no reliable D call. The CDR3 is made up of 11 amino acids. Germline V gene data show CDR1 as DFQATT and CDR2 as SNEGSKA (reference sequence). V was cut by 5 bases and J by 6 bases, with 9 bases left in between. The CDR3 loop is CSALGSDTQYF. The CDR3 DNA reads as TGCAGTGCTCTGGGATCGGATACGCAGTATTTT.

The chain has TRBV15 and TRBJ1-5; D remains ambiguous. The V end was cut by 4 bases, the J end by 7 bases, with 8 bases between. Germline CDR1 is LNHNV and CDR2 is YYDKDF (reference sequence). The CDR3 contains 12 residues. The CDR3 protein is CATSKDTQPQHF. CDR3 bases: TGTGCCACCAGCAAGGATACCCAGCCCCAGCATTTT.

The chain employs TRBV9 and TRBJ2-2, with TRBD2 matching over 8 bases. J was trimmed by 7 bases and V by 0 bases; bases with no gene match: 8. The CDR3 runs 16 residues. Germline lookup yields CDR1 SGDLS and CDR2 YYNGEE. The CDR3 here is CASSVGHGRAFGELFF. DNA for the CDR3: TGTGCCAGCAGCGTAGGGCACGGGAGGGCCTTCGGGGAGCTGTTTTTT. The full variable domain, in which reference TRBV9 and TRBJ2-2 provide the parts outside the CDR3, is DSGVTQTPKHLITATGQRVTLRCSPRSGDLSVYWYQQSLDQGLQFLIQYYNGEERAKGNILERFSAQQFPDLHSELNLSSLELGDSALYFCASSVGHGRAFGELFFGEGSRLTVL.

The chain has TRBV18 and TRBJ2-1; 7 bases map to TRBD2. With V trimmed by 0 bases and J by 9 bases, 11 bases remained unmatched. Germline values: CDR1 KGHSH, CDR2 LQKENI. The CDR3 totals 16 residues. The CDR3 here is CASSPPGTIRSGEQFF. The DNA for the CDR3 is TGTGCCAGCTCACCACCAGGGACTATAAGATCGGGTGAGCAGTTCTTC.